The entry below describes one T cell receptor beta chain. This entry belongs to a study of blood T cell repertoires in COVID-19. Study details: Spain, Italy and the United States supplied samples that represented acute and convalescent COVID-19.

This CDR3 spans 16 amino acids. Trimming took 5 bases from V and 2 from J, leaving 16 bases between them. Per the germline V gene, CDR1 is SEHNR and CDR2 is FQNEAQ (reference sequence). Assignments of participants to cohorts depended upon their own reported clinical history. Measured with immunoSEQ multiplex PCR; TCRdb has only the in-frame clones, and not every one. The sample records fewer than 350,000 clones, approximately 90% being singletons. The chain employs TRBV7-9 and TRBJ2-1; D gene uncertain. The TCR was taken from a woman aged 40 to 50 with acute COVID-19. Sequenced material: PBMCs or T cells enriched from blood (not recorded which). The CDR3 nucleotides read TGTGCCAGCAGCCCTCCGGATACTACCACCTACAATGAGCAGTTCTTC. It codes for CASSPPDTTTYNEQFF.